This T cell receptor (beta chain) was profiled in a study of beta chain features in type 1 diabetes. V lost 4 bases, J lost 5 bases, and 7 bases stayed unmatched. The germline CDR1 and CDR2 sequences are MNHEY and SMNVEV (reference sequence). This CDR3 has 16 residues. The isolated RNA, all of it, was reverse transcribed, so expressed TCRB transcripts were what got sequenced. Sequenced by immunoSEQ multiplex PCR; TCRdb stores in-frame clones only, minus some. The profile shows 250,000 to 300,000 clones, around 25% of them singletons. Notes on the study in general: There were fewer insertions and more deletions at the VDJ junctions of type 1 diabetes patients. Researchers cautioned that cDNA sequencing could over-represent cells with high TCR expression. In comparison with healthy donors, patients had naive, central memory and Treg TCRB repertoires that appeared more similar. TCRB CDR3s were moderately but significantly shorter in Type 1 diabetes patients in all four CD4+ subsets.

Details on this clone: Its antigen is currently unknown.

Sorted populations were all over 98% pure. This clonotype was sampled from a woman aged 25-40 years with type 1 diabetes. Sequenced input: naive CD4+ T cells from blood. The chain combines TRBV27 with TRBJ2-1; 11 bases fit TRBD1. CDR3 in DNA: TGTGCCAGCAGTTACCTCGGGACAGGGGGTGACAATGAGCAGTTCTTC. This codes for CASSYLGTGGDNEQFF.